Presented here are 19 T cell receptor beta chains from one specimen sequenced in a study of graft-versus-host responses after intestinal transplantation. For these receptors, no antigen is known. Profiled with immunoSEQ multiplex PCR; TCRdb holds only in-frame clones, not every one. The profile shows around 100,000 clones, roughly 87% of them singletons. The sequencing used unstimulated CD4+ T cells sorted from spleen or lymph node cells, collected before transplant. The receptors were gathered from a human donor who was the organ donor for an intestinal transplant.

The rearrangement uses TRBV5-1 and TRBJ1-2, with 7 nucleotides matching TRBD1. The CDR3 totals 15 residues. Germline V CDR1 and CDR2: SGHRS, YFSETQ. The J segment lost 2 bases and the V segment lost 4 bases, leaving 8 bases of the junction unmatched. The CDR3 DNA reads TGCGCCAGCAGCACTGTGGACAGGCCGAACTATGGCTACACCTTC. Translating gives CASSTVDRPNYGYTF.

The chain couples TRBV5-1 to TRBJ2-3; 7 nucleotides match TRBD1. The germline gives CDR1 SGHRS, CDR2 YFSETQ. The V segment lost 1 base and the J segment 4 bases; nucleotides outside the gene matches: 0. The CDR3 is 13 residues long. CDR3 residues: CASSLQGADTQYF. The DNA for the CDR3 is TGCGCCAGCAGCTTGCAGGGGGCAGATACGCAGTATTTT.

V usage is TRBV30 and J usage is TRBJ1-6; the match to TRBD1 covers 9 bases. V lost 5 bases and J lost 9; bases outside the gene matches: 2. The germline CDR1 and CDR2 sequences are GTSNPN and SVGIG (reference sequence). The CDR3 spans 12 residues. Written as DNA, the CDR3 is TGTGCCTGGGGACAGGGGTCTTCACCCCTCCACTTT. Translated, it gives CAWGQGSSPLHF.

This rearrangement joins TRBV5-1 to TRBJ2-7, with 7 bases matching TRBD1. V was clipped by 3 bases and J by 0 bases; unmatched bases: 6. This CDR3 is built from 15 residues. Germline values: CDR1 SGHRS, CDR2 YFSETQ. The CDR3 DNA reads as TGCGCCAGCAGCTGGGGACAGCAGAGCTCCTACGAGCAGTACTTC. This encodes CASSWGQQSSYEQYF.

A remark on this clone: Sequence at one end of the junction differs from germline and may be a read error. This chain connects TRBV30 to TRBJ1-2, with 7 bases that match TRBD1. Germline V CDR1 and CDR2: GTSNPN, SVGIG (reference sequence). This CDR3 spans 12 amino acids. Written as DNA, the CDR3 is TGTGCCTGGAGCGCAGGGGGAGTCCGCTTTTCCTTC. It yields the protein CAWSAGGVRFSF.

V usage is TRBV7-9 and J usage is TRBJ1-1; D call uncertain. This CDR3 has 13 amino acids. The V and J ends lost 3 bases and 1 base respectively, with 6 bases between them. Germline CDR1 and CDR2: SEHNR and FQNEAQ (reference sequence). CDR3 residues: CASSFPANTEAFF. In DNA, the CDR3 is TGTGCCAGCAGCTTCCCAGCGAACACTGAAGCTTTCTTT.

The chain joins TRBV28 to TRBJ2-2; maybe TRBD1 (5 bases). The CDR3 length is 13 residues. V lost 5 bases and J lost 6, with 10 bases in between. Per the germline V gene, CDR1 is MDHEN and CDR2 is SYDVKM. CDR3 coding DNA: TGTGCCAGCAGTATTACAGGTCCCGGGGAGCTGTTTTTT. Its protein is CASSITGPGELFF.

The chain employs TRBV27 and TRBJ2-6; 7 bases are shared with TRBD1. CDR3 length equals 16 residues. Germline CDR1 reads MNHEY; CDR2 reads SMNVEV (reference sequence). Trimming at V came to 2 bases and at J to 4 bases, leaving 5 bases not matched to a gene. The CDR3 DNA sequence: TGTGCCAGCAGTTTAGCGACAGGGTGGGGGGCCAACGTCCTGACTTTC. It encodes CASSLATGWGANVLTF.

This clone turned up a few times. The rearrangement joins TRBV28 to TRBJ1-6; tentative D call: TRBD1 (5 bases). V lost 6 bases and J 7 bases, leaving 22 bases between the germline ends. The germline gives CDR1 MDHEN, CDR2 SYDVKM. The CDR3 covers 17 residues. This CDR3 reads CASSFPSGRRENSPLHF. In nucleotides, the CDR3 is TGTGCCAGCAGCTTTCCCTCGGGACGGCGTGAAAATTCACCCCTCCACTTT.

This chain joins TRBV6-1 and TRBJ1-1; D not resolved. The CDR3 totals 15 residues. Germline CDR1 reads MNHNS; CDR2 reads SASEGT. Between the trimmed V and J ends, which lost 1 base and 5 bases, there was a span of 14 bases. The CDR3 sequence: CASSEGPGRWTEAFF. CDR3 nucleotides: TGTGCCAGCAGTGAAGGTCCGGGGAGATGGACTGAAGCTTTCTTT.

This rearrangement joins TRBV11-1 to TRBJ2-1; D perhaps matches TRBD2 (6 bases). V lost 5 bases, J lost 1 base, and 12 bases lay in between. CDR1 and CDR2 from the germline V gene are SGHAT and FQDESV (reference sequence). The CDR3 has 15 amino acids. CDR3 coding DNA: TGTGCCAGCAGCCTGGACTACCTATCCTACAATGAGCAGTTCTTC. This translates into CASSLDYLSYNEQFF.

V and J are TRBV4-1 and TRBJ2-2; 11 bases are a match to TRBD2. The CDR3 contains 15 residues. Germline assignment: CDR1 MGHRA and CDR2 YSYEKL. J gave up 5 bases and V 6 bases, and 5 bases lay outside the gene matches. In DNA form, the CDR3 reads TGCGCCAGCAGAATACTAGCGGGGGAGACCGGGGAGCTGTTTTTT. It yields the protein CASRILAGETGELFF.

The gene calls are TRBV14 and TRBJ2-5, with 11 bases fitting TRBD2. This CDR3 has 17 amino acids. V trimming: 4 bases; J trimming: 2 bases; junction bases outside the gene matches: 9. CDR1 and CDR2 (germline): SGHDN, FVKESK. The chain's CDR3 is CASSRRLAGRPQETQYF. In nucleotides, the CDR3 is TGTGCCAGCAGCCGTAGACTAGCGGGGCGACCGCAAGAGACCCAGTACTTC. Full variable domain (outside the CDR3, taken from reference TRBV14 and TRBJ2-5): EAGVTQFPSHSVIEKGQTVTLRCDPISGHDNLYWYRRVMGKEIKFLLHFVKESKQDESGMPNNRFLAERTGGTYSTLKVQPAELEDSGVYFCASSRRLAGRPQETQYFGPGTRLLVL.

CDR3 bases: TGTGCCAGCAGTGCCGGAATCTATAATTCACCCCTCCACTTT. This sequence encodes CASSAGIYNSPLHF. The rearrangement links TRBV6-1 to TRBJ1-6; D not certain. The CDR3 covers 14 residues. Trimming took off 4 bases at V and 3 bases at J, with 7 bases between the two ends. Germline CDR1 is MNHNS and CDR2 is SASEGT.

CDR3 in DNA: TGTGCCACCATATCCCAGACAGGGCGACCCGGAAACACCATATATTTT. Translating gives CATISQTGRPGNTIYF. The rearrangement joins TRBV27 to TRBJ1-3; 7 positions match TRBD1. Germline trimming cut 10 bases from V and 4 bases from J; bases unmatched to any gene: 16. Germline CDR1 MNHEY, CDR2 SMNVEV (reference sequence). This CDR3 spans 16 amino acids.

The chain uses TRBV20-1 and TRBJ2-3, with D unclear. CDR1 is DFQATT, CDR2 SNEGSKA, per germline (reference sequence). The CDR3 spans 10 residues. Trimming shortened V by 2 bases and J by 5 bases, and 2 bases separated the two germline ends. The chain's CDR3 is CSARLDTQYF. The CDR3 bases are TGCAGTGCTAGATTAGATACGCAGTATTTT.

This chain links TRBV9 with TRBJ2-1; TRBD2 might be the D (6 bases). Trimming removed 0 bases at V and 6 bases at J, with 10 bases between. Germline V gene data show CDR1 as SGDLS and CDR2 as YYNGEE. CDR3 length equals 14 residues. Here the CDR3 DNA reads TGTGCCAGCAGCGTAGGTTTGGAGGGCAATGAGCAGTTCTTC. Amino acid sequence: CASSVGLEGNEQFF.

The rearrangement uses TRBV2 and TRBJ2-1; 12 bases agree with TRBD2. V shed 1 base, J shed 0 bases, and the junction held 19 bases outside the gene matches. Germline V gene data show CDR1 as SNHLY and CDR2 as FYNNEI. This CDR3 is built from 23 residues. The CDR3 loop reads CASSEGYGDGLAGFWSSYNEQFF. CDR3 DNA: TGTGCCAGCAGTGAAGGGTATGGCGATGGACTAGCGGGGTTCTGGAGCTCCTACAATGAGCAGTTCTTC.

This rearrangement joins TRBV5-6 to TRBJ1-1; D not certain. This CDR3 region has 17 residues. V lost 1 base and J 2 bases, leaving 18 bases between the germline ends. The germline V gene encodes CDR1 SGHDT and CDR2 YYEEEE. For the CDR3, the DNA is TGTGCCAGCAGCTTGAGAGGTCGGCGGCAGTTTAACACTGAAGCTTTCTTT. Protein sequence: CASSLRGRRQFNTEAFF.